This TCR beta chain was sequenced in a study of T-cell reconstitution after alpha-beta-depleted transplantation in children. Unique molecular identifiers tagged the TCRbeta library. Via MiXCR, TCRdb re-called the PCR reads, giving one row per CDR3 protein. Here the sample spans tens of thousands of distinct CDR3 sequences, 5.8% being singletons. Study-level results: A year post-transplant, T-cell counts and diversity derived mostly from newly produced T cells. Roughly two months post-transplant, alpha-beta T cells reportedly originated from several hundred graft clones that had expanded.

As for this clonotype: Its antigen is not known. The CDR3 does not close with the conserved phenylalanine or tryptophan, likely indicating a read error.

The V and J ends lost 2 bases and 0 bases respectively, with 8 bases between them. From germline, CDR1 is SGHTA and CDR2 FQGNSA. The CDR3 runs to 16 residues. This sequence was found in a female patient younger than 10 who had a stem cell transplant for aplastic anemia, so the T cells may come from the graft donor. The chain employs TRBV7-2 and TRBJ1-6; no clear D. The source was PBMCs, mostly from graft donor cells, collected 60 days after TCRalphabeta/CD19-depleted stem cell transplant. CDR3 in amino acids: CASSLQVISYNSPLHN. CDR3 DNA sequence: TGTGCCAGCAGCTTACAGGTGATCTCCTATAATTCACCCCTCCACAAT.